This entry lists 8 T cell receptor beta chains sequenced from one sample in a study of cytomegalovirus exposure and HLA in healthy donors. The study ran its PCR with 60 Vbeta and 13 Jbeta primers. Repertoires were generated with immunoSEQ multiplex PCR, while TCRdb's copy carries only in-frame clones and drops some. The table has under 200,000 clones, 62% seen once. The sequenced material came from PBMCs. The receptors shown here come from a man in his forties in good health and CMV-seronegative.

This chain uses TRBV11-2 with TRBJ2-7; 7 bases are shared with TRBD2. The germline V gene has CDR1 SGHAT and CDR2 FQNNGV. CDR3 length: 16 residues. The ends lost 5 bases at V and 3 bases at J; junction bases unmatched: 13. The CDR3 reads CASSANRWTSVYEQYF. The CDR3 DNA reads TGTGCCAGCAGCGCAAACAGGTGGACTAGTGTCTACGAGCAGTACTTC.

V usage is TRBV30 and J usage is TRBJ2-3; tentatively, D is TRBD2 (6 bases). CDR1 GTSNPN and CDR2 SVGIG come from the germline V gene (reference sequence). CDR3 length: 14 residues. Trimming left V 3 bases short and J 4 bases short, with 14 bases between. The CDR3 DNA reads as TGTGCCTGGAGCCGGGACTCCGACGCAGATACGCAGTATTTT. Translated: CAWSRDSDADTQYF.

The rearrangement uses TRBV4-1 and TRBJ2-3; 7 bases align to TRBD2. Germline CDR1 MGHRA, CDR2 YSYEKL. The CDR3 consists of 14 residues. Trimming took 9 bases from V and 2 from J; bases not matched to a gene: 8. The CDR3 bases are TGCGCCAGTAGGCGGGCGGGAGTCACAGATACGCAGTATTTT. Its protein product is CASRRAGVTDTQYF.

A few counts support this clone. The J gene is TRBJ1-1, the V gene TRBV27; 7 nucleotides align to TRBD1. V lost 3 bases and J lost 4; bases outside the gene matches: 5. This CDR3 is built from 14 residues. Germline lookup yields CDR1 MNHEY and CDR2 SMNVEV (reference sequence). Here the CDR3 DNA reads TGTGCCAGCAGTTTCGGAACAGGGGCCACTGAAGCTTTCTTT. This encodes CASSFGTGATEAFF.

This sequence joins TRBV7-9 and TRBJ2-7; 8 positions match TRBD2. J lost 7 bases, V lost 6 bases, and 14 bases had no gene match. The CDR3 is 15 amino acids. Germline CDR1 SEHNR, CDR2 FQNEAQ (reference sequence). CDR3 amino acids: CASSRSGTRGTEQYF. In DNA form, the CDR3 reads TGTGCCAGCAGTCGGTCCGGGACTAGGGGTACTGAGCAGTACTTC.

The gene calls are TRBV5-1 and TRBJ2-3; 7 bases fit TRBD2. Germline V gene lookup returns CDR1 SGHRS and CDR2 YFSETQ. CDR3 size: 16 residues. V was clipped by 0 bases and J by 0 bases; unmatched bases: 4. In DNA, the CDR3 is TGCGCCAGCAGCTTGGGACGGGGGGTGAGCACAGATACGCAGTATTTT. As protein: CASSLGRGVSTDTQYF.

For the CDR3, the DNA is TGTGCCAGTAGTATTGGGGACAGGGGACCAACTAATGAAAAACTGTTTTTT. It is translated as CASSIGDRGPTNEKLFF. This chain uses TRBV19 with TRBJ1-4, with 10 positions matching TRBD1. Per germline, CDR1 LNHDA and CDR2 SQIVND (reference sequence). J was trimmed by 0 bases and V by 3 bases; bases with no gene match: 4. The CDR3 length is 17 residues.

A few counts support this clone. In nucleotides, the CDR3 is TGCGCCAGCAGCCCCGGGACTAGCGGAGACCTCAATGAGCAGTTCTTC. Amino acids: CASSPGTSGDLNEQFF. The chain employs TRBV4-3 and TRBJ2-1; 11 bases are a match to TRBD2. CDR1 is LGHNA, CDR2 YSLEER, per germline. The CDR3 length is 16 residues. V was clipped by 4 bases and J by 6 bases; unmatched bases: 8.